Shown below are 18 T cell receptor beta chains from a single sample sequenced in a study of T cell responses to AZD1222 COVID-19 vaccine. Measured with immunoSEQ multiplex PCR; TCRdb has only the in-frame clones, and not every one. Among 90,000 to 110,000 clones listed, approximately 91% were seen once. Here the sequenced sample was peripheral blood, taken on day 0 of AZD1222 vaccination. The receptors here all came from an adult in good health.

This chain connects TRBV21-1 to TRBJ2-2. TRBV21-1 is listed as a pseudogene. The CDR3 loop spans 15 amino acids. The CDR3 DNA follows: TGTGCCAGCAGAAACAGGGTAGCGGACACCGGGGAGCTGTTTTTT. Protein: CASRNRVADTGELFF.

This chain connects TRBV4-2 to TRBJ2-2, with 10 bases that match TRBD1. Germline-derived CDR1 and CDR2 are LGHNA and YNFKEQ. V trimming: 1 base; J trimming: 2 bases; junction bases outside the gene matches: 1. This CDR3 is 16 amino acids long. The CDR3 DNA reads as TGTGCCAGCAGCCAAGGACAGGGGGCTAACACCGGGGAGCTGTTTTTT. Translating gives CASSQGQGANTGELFF.

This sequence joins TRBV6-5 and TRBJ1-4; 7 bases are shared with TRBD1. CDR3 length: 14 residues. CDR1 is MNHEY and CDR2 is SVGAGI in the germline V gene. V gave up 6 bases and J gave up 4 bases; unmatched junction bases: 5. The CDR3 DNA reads TGTGCCAGCAGGGTGGGACAGATTAATGAAAAACTGTTTTTT. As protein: CASRVGQINEKLFF.

CDR3 sequence reads: CASSVDRGFNSPLHF. The CDR3, as DNA: TGTGCCAGCAGTGTTGACAGGGGGTTTAATTCACCCCTCCACTTT. The chain recombines TRBV6-4 with TRBJ1-6; 9 bases line up with TRBD1. V lost 4 bases, J lost 6 bases, and 4 bases stayed unmatched. Germline V gene lookup returns CDR1 MRHNA and CDR2 SNTAGT. The CDR3 extends over 15 amino acids.

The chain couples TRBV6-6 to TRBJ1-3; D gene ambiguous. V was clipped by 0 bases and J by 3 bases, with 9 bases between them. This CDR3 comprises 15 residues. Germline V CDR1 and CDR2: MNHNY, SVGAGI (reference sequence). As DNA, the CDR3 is TGTGCCAGCAGTTACTCCCCTGGAGGTGGAAACACCATATATTTT. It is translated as CASSYSPGGGNTIYF.

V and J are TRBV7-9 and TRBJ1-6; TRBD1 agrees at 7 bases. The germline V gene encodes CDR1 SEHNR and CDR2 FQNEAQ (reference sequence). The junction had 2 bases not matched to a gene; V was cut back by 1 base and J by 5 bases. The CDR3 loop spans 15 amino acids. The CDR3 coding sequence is TGTGCCAGCAGCTTAGGGGGACAGAATAATTCACCCCTCCACTTT. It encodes CASSLGGQNNSPLHF.

DNA of the CDR3: TGCGCCAGCAGCCCCGAGCACCTAGCGGGGCCGAACACCGGGGAGCTGTTTTTT. Its translation: CASSPEHLAGPNTGELFF. The V call is TRBV4-3, the J call TRBJ2-2; 9 bases agree with TRBD2. Germline V gene data show CDR1 as LGHNA and CDR2 as YSLEER. With 4 bases clipped from V and 0 bases from J, the junction kept 9 bases outside the gene matches. This CDR3 spans 18 amino acids.

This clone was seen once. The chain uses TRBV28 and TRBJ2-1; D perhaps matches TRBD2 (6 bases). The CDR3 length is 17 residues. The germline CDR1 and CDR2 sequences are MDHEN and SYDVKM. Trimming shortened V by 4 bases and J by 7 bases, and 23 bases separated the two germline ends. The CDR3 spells CASSSQLASRVQNEQFF. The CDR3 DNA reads TGTGCCAGCAGTTCACAACTAGCCAGTAGGGTCCAAAATGAGCAGTTCTTC.

The CDR3 sequence is CASSFMKNTEAFF. The CDR3 nucleotides read TGTGCCAGCAGTTTTATGAAGAACACTGAAGCTTTCTTT. This chain connects TRBV12-3 or TRBV12-4 to TRBJ1-1; D is undetermined. The CDR3 covers 13 residues. V was trimmed by 3 bases and J by 1 base, leaving 6 bases between them.

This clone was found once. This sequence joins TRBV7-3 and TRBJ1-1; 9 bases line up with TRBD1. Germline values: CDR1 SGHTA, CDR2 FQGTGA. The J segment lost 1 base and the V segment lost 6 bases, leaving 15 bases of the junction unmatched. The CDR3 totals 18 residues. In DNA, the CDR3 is TGTGCCAGCAGTCGACTGGCGACAGGGGGACTACCGAACACTGAAGCTTTCTTT. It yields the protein CASSRLATGGLPNTEAFF.

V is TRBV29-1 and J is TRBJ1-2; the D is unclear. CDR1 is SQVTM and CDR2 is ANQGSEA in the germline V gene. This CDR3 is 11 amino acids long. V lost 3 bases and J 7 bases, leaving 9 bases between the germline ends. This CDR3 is CSVDIVSGYTF. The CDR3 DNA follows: TGCAGCGTTGATATAGTCAGTGGCTACACCTTC.

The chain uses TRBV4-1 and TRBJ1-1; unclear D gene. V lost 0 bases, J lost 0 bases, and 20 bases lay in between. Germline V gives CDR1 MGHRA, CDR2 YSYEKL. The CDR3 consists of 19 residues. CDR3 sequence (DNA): TGCGCCAGCAGCCAAGATCGGTCCGCGAGCGATCTCATGAACACTGAAGCTTTCTTT. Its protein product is CASSQDRSASDLMNTEAFF.

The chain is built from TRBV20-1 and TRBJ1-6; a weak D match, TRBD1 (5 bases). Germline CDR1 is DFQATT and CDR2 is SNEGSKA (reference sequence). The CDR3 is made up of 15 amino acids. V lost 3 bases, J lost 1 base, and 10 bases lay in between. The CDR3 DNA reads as TGCAGTGCTAGTTTCGGGGGATCCTATAATTCACCCCTCCACTTT. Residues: CSASFGGSYNSPLHF.

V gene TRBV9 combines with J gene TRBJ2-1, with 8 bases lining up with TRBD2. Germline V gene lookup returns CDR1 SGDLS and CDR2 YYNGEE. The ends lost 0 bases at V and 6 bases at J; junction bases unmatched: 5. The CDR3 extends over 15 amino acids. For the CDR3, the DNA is TGTGCCAGCAGCGTAGATCCCGGGGGGGCCAATGAGCAGTTCTTC. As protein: CASSVDPGGANEQFF.

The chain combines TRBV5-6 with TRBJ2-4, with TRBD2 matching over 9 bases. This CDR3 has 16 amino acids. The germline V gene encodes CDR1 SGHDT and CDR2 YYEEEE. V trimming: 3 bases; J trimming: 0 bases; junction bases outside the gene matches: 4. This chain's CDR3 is CASSSLAGVAKNIQYF. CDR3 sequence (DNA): TGTGCCAGCAGCTCCTTAGCGGGAGTAGCCAAAAACATTCAGTACTTC.

The CDR3 sequence: CASSPGLGIEQYF. In nucleotides, the CDR3 is TGTGCCAGCAGCCCAGGACTAGGAATCGAGCAGTACTTC. This chain connects TRBV5-4 to TRBJ2-7; 7 bases match TRBD2. The CDR3 loop spans 13 amino acids. Germline V gene sequence: CDR1 SGHNT, CDR2 YYREEE (reference sequence). V trimming: 4 bases; J trimming: 6 bases; junction bases outside the gene matches: 7.

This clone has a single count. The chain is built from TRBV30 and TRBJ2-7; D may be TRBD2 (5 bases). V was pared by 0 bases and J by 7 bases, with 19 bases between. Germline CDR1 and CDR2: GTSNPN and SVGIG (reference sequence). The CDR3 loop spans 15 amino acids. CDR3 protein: CAWSVGYGEQREQYV. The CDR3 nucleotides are TGTGCCTGGAGTGTAGGGTACGGGGAGCAGAGGGAGCAGTACGTC.

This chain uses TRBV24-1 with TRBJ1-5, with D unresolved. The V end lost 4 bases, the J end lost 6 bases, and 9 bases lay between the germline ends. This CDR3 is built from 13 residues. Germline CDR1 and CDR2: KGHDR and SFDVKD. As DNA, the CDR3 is TGTGCCACCAGTGACTCGGCAGGTCAGCCCCAGCATTTT. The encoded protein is CATSDSAGQPQHF.